The 17 T cell receptor beta chains below come from one sample, sequenced in a study of technical replicates of blood from a few donors listed by TCRdb under 2017. The library was obtained by the immunoSEQ multiplex PCR assay. Here the immuneACCESS table is served through TCRdb, limited to in-frame sequences with V and J called. Missing clones are a known gap in these copies; in checked studies unresolved V genes cover under half, and the rest lacks a known reason. This sample holds 82,000 or so clones; roughly 95% were observed only once. The ten largest clones represent about 0.36% of the sample. Material: T cells isolated from PBMCs. These receptors were obtained from a human donor in good health.

The chain recombines TRBV9 with TRBJ1-1; TRBD1 matches 10 bases. V lost 3 bases to trimming and J lost 1 base; unmatched junction nucleotides: 3. Germline V CDR1 and CDR2: SGDLS, YYNGEE. This CDR3 contains 15 residues. CDR3 in amino acids: CASSAGTGENTEAFF. The CDR3, as DNA: TGTGCCAGCAGCGCCGGGACAGGGGAGAACACTGAAGCTTTCTTT.

The rearrangement uses TRBV9 and TRBJ2-2; tentative D call: TRBD1 (6 bases). This CDR3 spans 15 amino acids. The V end lost 0 bases, the J end lost 6 bases, and 12 bases lay between the germline ends. CDR1 is SGDLS, CDR2 YYNGEE, per germline. Here the CDR3 reads CASSVGGEGAGELFF. The CDR3 nucleotides read TGTGCCAGCAGCGTAGGGGGAGAGGGGGCCGGGGAGCTGTTTTTT. Filled out from reference TRBV9 and TRBJ2-2, the complete variable domain reads DSGVTQTPKHLITATGQRVTLRCSPRSGDLSVYWYQQSLDQGLQFLIQYYNGEERAKGNILERFSAQQFPDLHSELNLSSLELGDSALYFCASSVGGEGAGELFFGEGSRLTVL.

This clone appeared once. This chain links TRBV28 with TRBJ2-3, with no clear D. Trimming stripped 3 bases from V and 5 bases from J, with 6 bases between. This CDR3 is 12 amino acids long. Germline V CDR1 and CDR2: MDHEN, SYDVKM. For the CDR3, the DNA is TGTGCCAGCAGTTTCTTGCGAGATACGCAGTATTTT. It codes for CASSFLRDTQYF.

The rearrangement links TRBV6-5 to TRBJ2-1; D perhaps matches TRBD2 (5 bases). Trimming pared 8 bases from V and 9 bases from J, leaving 14 bases between. This CDR3 has 12 residues. Germline-derived CDR1 and CDR2 are MNHEY and SVGAGI. CDR3 coding DNA: TGTGCCAGCTCTCGGGAACTTAGTGAGCAGTTCTTC. Its translation: CASSRELSEQFF.

This chain joins TRBV30 and TRBJ2-2, with no clear D. V lost 4 bases to trimming and J lost 3 bases, with 6 bases between them. This CDR3 has 12 amino acids. Per germline, CDR1 GTSNPN and CDR2 SVGIG (reference sequence). CDR3 sequence: CAWTPYTGELFF. CDR3 nucleotides: TGTGCCTGGACCCCGTACACCGGGGAGCTGTTTTTT.

This sequence joins TRBV9 and TRBJ2-5, with 9 bases matching TRBD2. Germline CDR1 reads SGDLS; CDR2 reads YYNGEE. This CDR3 has 16 amino acids. V shed 0 bases, J shed 2 bases, and the junction held 5 bases outside the gene matches. The CDR3: CASSVGVAGVQETQYF. CDR3 in DNA: TGTGCCAGCAGCGTAGGGGTAGCGGGAGTTCAAGAGACCCAGTACTTC.

V is TRBV20-1 and J is TRBJ2-5; D is uncertain. CDR3 length: 11 residues. Looked up from germline, CDR1 is DFQATT and CDR2 is SNEGSKA (reference sequence). Trimming cost V 6 bases and J 1 base, with 6 bases left between them. DNA for the CDR3: TGCAGTGCCCAACTCCAAGAGACCCAGTACTTC. Translated, it gives CSAQLQETQYF.

The chain carries TRBV2 and TRBJ2-3; D unresolved. CDR3 size: 12 residues. CDR1 is SNHLY and CDR2 is FYNNEI in the germline V gene. Trimming left V 4 bases short and J 3 bases short, with 5 bases between. In nucleotides, the CDR3 is TGTGCCAGCAGTGTTCCAACAGATACGCAGTATTTT. Encoded protein: CASSVPTDTQYF.

J is TRBJ1-4 and V is TRBV6-5, with TRBD1 as a possible D gene (6 bases). The CDR3 contains 14 residues. CDR1 and CDR2 from the germline V gene are MNHEY and SVGAGI. The V end lost 4 bases, the J end lost 2 bases, and 8 bases lay between the germline ends. CDR3 nucleotides: TGTGCCAGCAGTTTAACAGGGACTAATGAAAAACTGTTTTTT. This translates into CASSLTGTNEKLFF.

Only one count was recorded for this clone. The chain uses TRBV5-6 and TRBJ2-3; D call uncertain. Germline assignment: CDR1 SGHDT and CDR2 YYEEEE. CDR3 length equals 12 residues. Trimming pared 2 bases from V and 4 bases from J, leaving 5 bases between. The CDR3 sequence: CASSFQADTQYF. CDR3 nucleotides: TGTGCCAGCAGCTTTCAGGCAGATACGCAGTATTTT. The full variable domain, its missing parts supplied by reference TRBV5-6 and TRBJ2-3, is DAGVTQSPTHLIKTRGQQVTLRCSPKSGHDTVSWYQQALGQGPQFIFQYYEEEERQRGNFPDRFSGHQFPNYSSELNVNALLLGDSALYLCASSFQADTQYFGPGTRLTVL.

Here the CDR3 reads CASSSGQPNQPQHF. The CDR3 nucleotides read TGCGCCAGCAGCTCCGGACAGCCCAATCAGCCCCAGCATTTT. This rearrangement joins TRBV5-1 to TRBJ1-5, with D perhaps TRBD1 (6 bases). The CDR3 is 14 residues long. Per the germline V gene, CDR1 is SGHRS and CDR2 is YFSETQ. Between the trimmed V and J ends, which lost 3 bases and 3 bases, there was a span of 10 bases. Full variable domain (rest looked up from reference TRBV5-1 and TRBJ1-5): KAGVTQTPRYLIKTRGQQVTLSCSPISGHRSVSWYQQTPGQGLQFLFEYFSETQRNKGNFPGRFSGRQFSNSRSEMNVSTLELGDSALYLCASSSGQPNQPQHFGDGTRLSIL.

This clone was detected once. V is TRBV29-1 and J is TRBJ2-1; D is unresolved. The CDR3 runs 14 residues. Trimming stripped 0 bases from V and 5 bases from J, with 11 bases between. In germline, CDR1 is SQVTM, CDR2 ANQGSEA. The CDR3 protein is CSVEDLGDDNEQFF. The CDR3 DNA sequence: TGCAGCGTTGAAGACCTCGGAGACGACAATGAGCAGTTCTTC.

This clone appeared a single time. CDR3 loop: CASSLLAGFTGELFF. DNA of the CDR3: TGTGCCAGCAGCTTACTAGCGGGATTCACCGGGGAGCTGTTTTTT. J is TRBJ2-2 and V is TRBV11-3; 9 nucleotides match TRBD2. After removal of 2 bases from V and 4 bases from J, the junction contained 2 bases not matched to a gene. Germline V lookup: CDR1 SGHNT, CDR2 YENEEA. This CDR3 is built from 15 residues.

V gene TRBV10-1 combines with J gene TRBJ1-1, with a tentative D call TRBD1 (5 bases). The CDR3 consists of 13 residues. Germline V gives CDR1 WNHNN, CDR2 SYGVQD (reference sequence). Trimming left V 6 bases short and J 5 bases short, with 13 bases between. The CDR3 loop reads CASSPGRATEAFF. The CDR3 DNA is TGCGCCAGCAGCCCAGGGAGGGCTACTGAAGCTTTCTTT.

The CDR3 here is CASRGRNTEAFF. The CDR3 region has the DNA TGTGCCAGCAGGGGGCGGAACACTGAAGCTTTCTTT. This chain uses TRBV25-1 with TRBJ1-1; possibly TRBD1 for D (5 bases). CDR1 and CDR2 from the germline V gene are MGHDK and SYGVNS. V lost 6 bases and J lost 1, with 6 bases in between. The CDR3 is made up of 12 amino acids.

V is TRBV19 and J is TRBJ2-7; D is possibly TRBD1 (6 bases). The V end lost 8 bases, the J end lost 2 bases, and 13 bases lay between the germline ends. This CDR3 has 13 residues. Germline loops: CDR1 LNHDA, CDR2 SQIVND (reference sequence). The chain's CDR3 is CASGGRGAYEQYF. CDR3 DNA sequence: TGTGCCAGTGGCGGCAGGGGAGCCTACGAGCAGTACTTC.

The chain links TRBV27 to TRBJ2-7; 9 bases are a match to TRBD2. The CDR3 length is 14 residues. V trimming: 6 bases; J trimming: 6 bases; junction bases outside the gene matches: 9. Germline values: CDR1 MNHEY, CDR2 SMNVEV (reference sequence). The CDR3 spells CASRLGTSFLEQYF. The CDR3 DNA is TGTGCCAGCAGGCTCGGGACTAGCTTTCTCGAGCAGTACTTC.